The rows below give T cell receptor beta chains drawn from one sample of a study of blood T cell repertoires in COVID-19. This table comes from immunoSEQ multiplex PCR, and its TCRdb copy is limited to in-frame clones, with some not included. The top ten hold roughly 2% of the sample, which has about 400,000 clones, approximately 89% seen once. The sequenced sample was PBMCs or T cells enriched from blood (not recorded which). The source of these receptors is a middle-aged man in a cohort exposed to, infected with or recovered from COVID-19 (not recorded which). Each CDR3 is given without its conserved first and last residue. Each record gives: J gene, V gene, CDR3 protein.

j_call: TRBJ2-1; v_call: TRBV19; cdr3_aa: ASTGSNEQF
j_call: TRBJ1-6; v_call: TRBV3-1/TRBV3-2; cdr3_aa: ASSQDRRGNSPLH
j_call: TRBJ2-3; v_call: TRBV5-4; cdr3_aa: ASSPRLAGRVGTQY
j_call: TRBJ1-1; v_call: TRBV7-3; cdr3_aa: ASSKDRDTEAF
j_call: TRBJ2-1; v_call: TRBV7-8; cdr3_aa: ASSPGGSSYNEQF
j_call: TRBJ2-7; v_call: TRBV5-5; cdr3_aa: ASSLGVGQGTLEQY
j_call: TRBJ2-7; v_call: TRBV5-5; cdr3_aa: ASSKWTGAYEQY
j_call: TRBJ2-3; v_call: TRBV27; cdr3_aa: ASSPGDTQY
j_call: TRBJ2-6; v_call: TRBV2; cdr3_aa: ASARARNSGANVLT
j_call: TRBJ2-1; v_call: TRBV6-5; cdr3_aa: ASRVDTGSYNEQF
j_call: TRBJ1-1; v_call: TRBV4-2; cdr3_aa: ASIQGGVNTEAF
j_call: TRBJ2-1; v_call: TRBV11-3; cdr3_aa: ASSRGDTGTGNEQF
j_call: TRBJ2-7; v_call: TRBV7-6; cdr3_aa: ASSLDTSGTYEQY
j_call: TRBJ2-3; v_call: TRBV7-9; cdr3_aa: ASSLTHTTDTQY
j_call: TRBJ2-3; v_call: TRBV19; cdr3_aa: ASGDRPNTDTQY
j_call: TRBJ1-2; v_call: TRBV29-1; cdr3_aa: SVQKDSNYGYT
j_call: TRBJ2-7; v_call: TRBV28; cdr3_aa: ASSLISGTGVSAYEQY
j_call: TRBJ2-2; v_call: TRBV24-1; cdr3_aa: ATSDDLSWELF
j_call: TRBJ2-7; v_call: TRBV3-1/TRBV3-2; cdr3_aa: ASSLYDRSSSYEQY
j_call: TRBJ2-1; v_call: TRBV4-1; cdr3_aa: ASRDLAGLSSYNEQF
j_call: TRBJ1-3; v_call: TRBV4-1; cdr3_aa: ASSPSSGNTIY
j_call: TRBJ2-7; v_call: TRBV7-2; cdr3_aa: ASSFTSGYSYEQY
j_call: TRBJ2-1; v_call: TRBV27; cdr3_aa: ASSLSSGIGNEQF
j_call: TRBJ1-1; v_call: TRBV11-2; cdr3_aa: ASSLGGSLFGGKAF
j_call: TRBJ2-2; v_call: TRBV5-1; cdr3_aa: ASSLLAGNTGELF
j_call: TRBJ1-6; v_call: TRBV15; cdr3_aa: ATSSGSTLH
j_call: TRBJ2-1; v_call: TRBV9; cdr3_aa: ASSVVQGGEQF
j_call: TRBJ1-4; v_call: TRBV27; cdr3_aa: ASSQIIGQGKEKLF
j_call: TRBJ1-1; v_call: TRBV6-4; cdr3_aa: ASGDRVGRTEAF
j_call: TRBJ2-1; v_call: TRBV4-1; cdr3_aa: ASSQASLAGANEQF
j_call: TRBJ1-2; v_call: TRBV28; cdr3_aa: ASAPPNTYYGYT
j_call: TRBJ2-7; v_call: TRBV5-1; cdr3_aa: ASTLGSGARNYEQY
j_call: TRBJ1-2; v_call: TRBV28; cdr3_aa: ASSFSQGARGNYGYT